Below are 14 T cell receptor beta chains sequenced from a single sample in a study of blood T cell repertoires in COVID-19. Sequencing was performed with immunoSEQ multiplex PCR; in TCRdb, only in-frame clones are kept and a portion is missing. The sample lists 62,000 or so clones; more than 65% were seen once. The source material was peripheral blood. Source of these receptors: a human donor in a cohort sampled during active COVID-19.

The CDR3 DNA follows: TGTGCCAGCAGCCTAGGCGGGGGGCCTGGGACCCAGTACTTC. This translates into CASSLGGGPGTQYF. The gene calls are TRBV27 and TRBJ2-5; 8 bases match TRBD2. The V gene's germline CDR1 is MNHEY and CDR2 SMNVEV (reference sequence). With 6 bases clipped from V and 7 bases from J, the junction kept 10 bases outside the gene matches. The CDR3 extends over 14 amino acids.

The chain recombines TRBV28 with TRBJ1-3, with TRBD1 matching over 8 bases. Trimming removed 4 bases from V and 1 base from J; junction bases left unmatched: 6. Germline V lookup: CDR1 MDHEN, CDR2 SYDVKM. CDR3 length: 16 residues. CDR3: CASSSVGTGSGNTIYF. In DNA form, the CDR3 reads TGTGCCAGCAGTTCAGTGGGGACAGGATCTGGAAACACCATATATTTT.

CDR3 residues: CAWIPGWDTYSNQPQHF. The CDR3 DNA is TGTGCCTGGATCCCCGGTTGGGACACCTATAGCAATCAGCCCCAGCATTTT. This chain links TRBV30 with TRBJ1-5; TRBD1 might be the D (6 bases). Deletions cut 4 bases from V and 0 bases from J, with 19 bases between. There are 17 residues in the CDR3. The germline gives CDR1 GTSNPN, CDR2 SVGIG (reference sequence).

The rearrangement links TRBV3-1 (or the pseudogene TRBV3-2) to TRBJ2-5, with D unclear. The CDR3 has 14 amino acids. Deletions cut 3 bases from V and 5 bases from J, with 13 bases between. Germline CDR1 and CDR2: LGHDT and YNNKEL (reference sequence). DNA for the CDR3: TGTGCCAGCAGCCACCTAACCACCACGGAGACCCAGTACTTC. Amino acids: CASSHLTTTETQYF.

The V and J genes are TRBV7-3 and TRBJ2-3; 9 nucleotides line up with TRBD2. J lost 5 bases, V lost 6 bases, and 9 bases had no gene match. The germline V gene has CDR1 SGHTA and CDR2 FQGTGA. The CDR3 covers 15 residues. In DNA form, the CDR3 reads TGTGCCAGCAGAGCGGGGGGCCCCTCGGGAGATACGCAGTATTTT. It translates to CASRAGGPSGDTQYF.

This clone occurred a few times. V and J are TRBV2 and TRBJ1-1; D perhaps matches TRBD1 (6 bases). The V end lost 5 bases, the J end lost 3 bases, and 13 bases lay between the germline ends. CDR3 size: 14 residues. CDR1 is SNHLY, CDR2 FYNNEI, per germline. The CDR3 DNA follows: TGTGCCAGCAGTCAGAGGACAGTTTACACTGAAGCTTTCTTT. Amino acids: CASSQRTVYTEAFF.

This clone has a handful of counts. The chain combines TRBV4-2 with TRBJ2-1; D not certain. V lost 0 bases and J 6 bases, leaving 12 bases between the germline ends. CDR1 is LGHNA and CDR2 is YNFKEQ in the germline V gene. CDR3 size: 15 residues. CDR3 coding DNA: TGTGCCAGCAGCCAAGATCAAATAGTAACCAATGAGCAGTTCTTC. Translating it yields CASSQDQIVTNEQFF.

The chain combines TRBV6-1 with TRBJ2-5, with 7 bases identical to TRBD2. CDR1 and CDR2 from the germline V gene are MNHNS and SASEGT. Losses at the gene ends were 1 base for V and 1 base for J; bases not matched to a gene: 3. This CDR3 is built from 15 residues. This CDR3 is CASSEGRGFQETQYF. The CDR3 bases are TGTGCCAGCAGTGAAGGGCGGGGGTTCCAAGAGACCCAGTACTTC.

The chain combines TRBV24-1 with TRBJ1-1, with unresolved D. The V end was cut by 4 bases, the J end by 8 bases, with 16 bases between. Germline V gene lookup returns CDR1 KGHDR and CDR2 SFDVKD. The CDR3 extends over 14 amino acids. CDR3: CATSDPRTSGEAFF. CDR3 DNA sequence: TGTGCCACCAGTGACCCCCGGACGTCGGGAGAAGCTTTCTTT.

The sample holds a few counts of this clone. CDR3 nucleotide sequence: TGTGCCAGCAGTTGGGGACAGACCACGGGAAACACCATATATTTT. This codes for CASSWGQTTGNTIYF. The chain has TRBV28 and TRBJ1-3; TRBD1 agrees at 7 bases. The J segment lost 4 bases and the V segment lost 4 bases, leaving 7 bases of the junction unmatched. CDR3 length: 15 residues. Germline V gene lookup returns CDR1 MDHEN and CDR2 SYDVKM.

The chain combines TRBV4-2 with TRBJ2-2; a possible D gene is TRBD2 (5 bases). CDR1 LGHNA and CDR2 YNFKEQ come from the germline V gene. With 0 bases removed from V and 4 bases from J, the gap between germline ends came to 12 bases. The CDR3 is 16 amino acids. CDR3 residues: CASSQDSGGSTGELFF. The CDR3 coding sequence is TGTGCCAGCAGCCAAGATTCGGGTGGGAGCACCGGGGAGCTGTTTTTT.

This clone showed up just a few times. This sequence joins TRBV5-6 and TRBJ1-1; no definite D call. This CDR3 comprises 12 residues. Trimming stripped 0 bases from V and 8 bases from J, with 8 bases between. In germline, CDR1 is SGHDT, CDR2 YYEEEE. CDR3 in DNA: TGTGCCAGCAGCTTGGTAGCGACGGAAGCTTTCTTT. Translating it yields CASSLVATEAFF.

The chain employs TRBV28 and TRBJ2-7; no reliable D call. Germline CDR1 reads MDHEN; CDR2 reads SYDVKM. The CDR3 is 12 residues long. V shed 7 bases and J shed 2 bases, with 9 bases lying between them. The CDR3 nucleotides read TGTGCCAGCACCCCCGGAGCCTACGAGCAGTACTTC. Its translation: CASTPGAYEQYF.

This chain uses TRBV29-1 with TRBJ2-2, with 15 nucleotides matching TRBD2. This CDR3 contains 17 residues. Trimming removed 8 bases from V and 1 base from J; junction bases left unmatched: 8. Germline assignment: CDR1 SQVTM and CDR2 ANQGSEA. CDR3 residues: CSIPKGLAGGNTGELFF. The CDR3 nucleotides are TGCAGCATACCGAAGGGACTAGCGGGGGGGAACACCGGGGAGCTGTTTTTT.